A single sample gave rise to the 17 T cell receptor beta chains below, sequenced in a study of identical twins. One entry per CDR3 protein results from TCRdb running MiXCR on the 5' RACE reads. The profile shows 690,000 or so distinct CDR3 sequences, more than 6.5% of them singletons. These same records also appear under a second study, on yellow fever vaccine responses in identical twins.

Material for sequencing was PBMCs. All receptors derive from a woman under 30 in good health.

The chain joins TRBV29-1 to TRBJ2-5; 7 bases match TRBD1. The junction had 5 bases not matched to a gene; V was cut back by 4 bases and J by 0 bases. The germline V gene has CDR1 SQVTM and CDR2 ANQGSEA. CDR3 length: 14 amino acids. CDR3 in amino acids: CSVAKTGHQETQYF. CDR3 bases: TGCAGCGTTGCGAAGACAGGGCACCAAGAGACCCAGTACTTC. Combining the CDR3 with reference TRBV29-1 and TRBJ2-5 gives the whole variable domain SAVISQKPSRDICQRGTSLTIQCQVDSQVTMMFWYRQQPGQSLTLIATANQGSEATYESGFVIDKFPISRPNLTFSTLTVSNMSPEDSSIYLCSVAKTGHQETQYFGPGTRLLVL.

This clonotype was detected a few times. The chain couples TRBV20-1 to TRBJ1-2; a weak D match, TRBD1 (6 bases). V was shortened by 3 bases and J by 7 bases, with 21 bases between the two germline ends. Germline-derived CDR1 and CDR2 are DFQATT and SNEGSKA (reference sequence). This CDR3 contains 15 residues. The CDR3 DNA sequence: TGCAGTGCTAGTCACCCTTTGGGGGGGGCGCTTGGCTACACCTTC. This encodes CSASHPLGGALGYTF.

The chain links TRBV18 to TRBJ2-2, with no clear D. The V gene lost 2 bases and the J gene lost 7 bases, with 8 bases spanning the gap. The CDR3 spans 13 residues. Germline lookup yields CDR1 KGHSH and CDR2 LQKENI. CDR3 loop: CASSPFSGGELFF. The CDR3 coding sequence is TGTGCCAGCTCACCATTTTCCGGCGGGGAGCTGTTTTTT.

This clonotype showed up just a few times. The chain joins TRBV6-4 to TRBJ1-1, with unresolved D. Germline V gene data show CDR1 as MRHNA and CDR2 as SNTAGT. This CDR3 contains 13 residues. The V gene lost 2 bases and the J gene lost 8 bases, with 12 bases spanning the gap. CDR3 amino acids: CASSDRAGWEAFF. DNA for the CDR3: TGTGCCAGCAGTGACAGGGCGGGTTGGGAAGCTTTCTTT.

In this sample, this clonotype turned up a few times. This CDR3 is CASSLEGLPPAQYF. The CDR3 coding sequence is TGCGCCAGCAGCTTGGAAGGCCTCCCGCCGGCCCAGTACTTC. V is TRBV5-1 and J is TRBJ2-5; D ambiguous. CDR1 is SGHRS and CDR2 is YFSETQ in the germline V gene. The CDR3 totals 14 residues. V was pared by 0 bases and J by 9 bases, with 15 bases between.

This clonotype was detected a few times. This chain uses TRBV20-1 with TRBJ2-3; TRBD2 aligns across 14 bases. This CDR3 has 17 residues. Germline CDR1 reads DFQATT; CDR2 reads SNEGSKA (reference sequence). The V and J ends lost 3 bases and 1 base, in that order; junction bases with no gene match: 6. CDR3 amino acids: CSASGLAGGRGTDTQYF. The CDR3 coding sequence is TGCAGTGCTAGCGGACTAGCGGGAGGTCGGGGCACAGATACGCAGTATTTT.

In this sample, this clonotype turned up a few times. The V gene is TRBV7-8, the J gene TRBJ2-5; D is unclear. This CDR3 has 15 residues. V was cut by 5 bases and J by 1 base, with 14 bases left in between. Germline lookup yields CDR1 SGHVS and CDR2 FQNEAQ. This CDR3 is CASSGDPGSQETQYF. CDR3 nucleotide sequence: TGTGCCAGCAGCGGGGATCCTGGGTCCCAAGAGACCCAGTACTTC.

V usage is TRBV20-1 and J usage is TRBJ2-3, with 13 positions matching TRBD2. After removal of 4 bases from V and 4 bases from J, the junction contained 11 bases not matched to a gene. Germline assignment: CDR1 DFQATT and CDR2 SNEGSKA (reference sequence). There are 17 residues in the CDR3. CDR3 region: CSAKEGLAGDRADTQYF. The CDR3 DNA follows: TGCAGTGCTAAAGAAGGACTAGCGGGAGATCGTGCAGATACGCAGTATTTT.

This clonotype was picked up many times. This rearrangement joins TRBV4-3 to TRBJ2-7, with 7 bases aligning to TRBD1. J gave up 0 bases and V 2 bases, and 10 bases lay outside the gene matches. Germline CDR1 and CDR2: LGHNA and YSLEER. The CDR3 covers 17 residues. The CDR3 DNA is TGCGCCAGCAGCCAATACAGGGGTGGCGAGAGCTCCTACGAGCAGTACTTC. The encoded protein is CASSQYRGGESSYEQYF.

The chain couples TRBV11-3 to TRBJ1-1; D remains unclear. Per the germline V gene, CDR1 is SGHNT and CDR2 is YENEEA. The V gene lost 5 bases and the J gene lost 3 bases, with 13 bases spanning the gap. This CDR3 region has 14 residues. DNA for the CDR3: TGTGCCAGCAGCCGAGGCGGGATTGACACTGAAGCTTTCTTT. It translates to CASSRGGIDTEAFF.

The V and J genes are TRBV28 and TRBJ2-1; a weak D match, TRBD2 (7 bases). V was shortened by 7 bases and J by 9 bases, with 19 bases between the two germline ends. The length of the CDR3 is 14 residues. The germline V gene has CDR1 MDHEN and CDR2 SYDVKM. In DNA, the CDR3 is TGTGCCAGCACACCCGGGGGGCAGCAGAGTGAGCAGTTCTTC. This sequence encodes CASTPGGQQSEQFF.

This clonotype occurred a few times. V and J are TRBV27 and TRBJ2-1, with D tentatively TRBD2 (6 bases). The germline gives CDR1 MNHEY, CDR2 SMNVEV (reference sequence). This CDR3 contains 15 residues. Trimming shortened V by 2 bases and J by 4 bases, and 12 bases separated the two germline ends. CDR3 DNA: TGTGCCAGCAGTTTAGGCGGGGCCGTGTACAATGAGCAGTTCTTC. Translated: CASSLGGAVYNEQFF.

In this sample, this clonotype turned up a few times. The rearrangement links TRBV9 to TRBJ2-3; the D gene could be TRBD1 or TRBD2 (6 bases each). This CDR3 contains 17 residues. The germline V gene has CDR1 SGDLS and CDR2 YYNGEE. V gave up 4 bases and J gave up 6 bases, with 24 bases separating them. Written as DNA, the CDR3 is TGTGCCAGCAGCCCCGAGGGGGGCAGCCACTTGTCGGATACGCAGTATTTT. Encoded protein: CASSPEGGSHLSDTQYF.

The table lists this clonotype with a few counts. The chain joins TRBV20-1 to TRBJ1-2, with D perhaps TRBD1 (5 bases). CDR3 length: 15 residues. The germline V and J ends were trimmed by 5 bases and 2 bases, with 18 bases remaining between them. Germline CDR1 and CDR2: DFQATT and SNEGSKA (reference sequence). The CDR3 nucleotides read TGCAGTGCTGGGAACCCTAGACAGACGAACTATGGCTACACCTTC. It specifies CSAGNPRQTNYGYTF.

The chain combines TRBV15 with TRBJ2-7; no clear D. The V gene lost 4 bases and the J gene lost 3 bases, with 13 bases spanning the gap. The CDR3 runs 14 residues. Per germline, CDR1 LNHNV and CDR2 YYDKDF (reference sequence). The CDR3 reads CATSTISRFYEQYF. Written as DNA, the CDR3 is TGTGCCACCAGCACTATCTCGAGATTCTACGAGCAGTACTTC.

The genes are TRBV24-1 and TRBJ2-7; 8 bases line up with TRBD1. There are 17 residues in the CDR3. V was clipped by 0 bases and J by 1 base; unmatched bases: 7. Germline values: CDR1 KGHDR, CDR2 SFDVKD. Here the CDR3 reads CATSDLGTGRVSYEQYF. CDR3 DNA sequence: TGTGCCACCAGTGATTTGGGGACAGGCCGTGTTTCCTACGAGCAGTACTTC.

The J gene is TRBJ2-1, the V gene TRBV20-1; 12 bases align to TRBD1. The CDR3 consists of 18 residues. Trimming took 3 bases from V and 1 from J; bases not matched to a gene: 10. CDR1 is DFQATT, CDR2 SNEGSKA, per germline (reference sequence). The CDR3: CSASAKGQGANSYNEQFF. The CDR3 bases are TGCAGTGCTAGCGCTAAGGGACAGGGGGCTAATTCCTACAATGAGCAGTTCTTC.